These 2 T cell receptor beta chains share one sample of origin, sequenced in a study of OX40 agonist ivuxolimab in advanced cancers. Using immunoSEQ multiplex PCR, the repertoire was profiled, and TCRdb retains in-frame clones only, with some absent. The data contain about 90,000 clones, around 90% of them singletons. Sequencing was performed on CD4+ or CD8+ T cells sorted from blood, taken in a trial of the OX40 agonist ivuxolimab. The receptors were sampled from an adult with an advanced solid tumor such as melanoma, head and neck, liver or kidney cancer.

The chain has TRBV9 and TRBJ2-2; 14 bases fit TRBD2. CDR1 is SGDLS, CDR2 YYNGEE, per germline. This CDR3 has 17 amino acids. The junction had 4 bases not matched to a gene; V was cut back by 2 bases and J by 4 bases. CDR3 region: CASSVTSGGAGTGELFF. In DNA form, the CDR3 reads TGTGCCAGCAGCGTGACTAGCGGGGGGGCTGGCACCGGGGAGCTGTTTTTT.

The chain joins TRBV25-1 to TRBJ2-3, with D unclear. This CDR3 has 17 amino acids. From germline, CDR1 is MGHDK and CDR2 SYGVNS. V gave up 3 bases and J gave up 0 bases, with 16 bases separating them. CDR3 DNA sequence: TGTGCCAGCAGTGATTCCCGGATCGGAACTAGCACAGATACGCAGTATTTT. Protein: CASSDSRIGTSTDTQYF.